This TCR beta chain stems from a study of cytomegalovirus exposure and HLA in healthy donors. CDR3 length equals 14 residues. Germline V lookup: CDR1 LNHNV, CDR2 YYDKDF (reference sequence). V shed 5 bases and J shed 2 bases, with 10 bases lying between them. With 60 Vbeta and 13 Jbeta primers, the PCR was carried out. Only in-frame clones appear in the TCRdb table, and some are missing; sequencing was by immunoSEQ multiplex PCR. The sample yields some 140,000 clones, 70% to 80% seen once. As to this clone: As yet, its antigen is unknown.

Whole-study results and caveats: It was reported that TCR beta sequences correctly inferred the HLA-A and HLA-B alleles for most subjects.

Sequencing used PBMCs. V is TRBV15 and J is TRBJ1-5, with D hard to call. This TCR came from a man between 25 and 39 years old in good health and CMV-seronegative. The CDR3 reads CATSAFSGNQPQHF. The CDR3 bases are TGTGCCACCAGCGCGTTTAGTGGCAATCAGCCCCAGCATTTT. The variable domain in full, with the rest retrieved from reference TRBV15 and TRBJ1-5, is DAMVIQNPRYQVTQFGKPVTLSCSQTLNHNVMYWYQQKSSQAPKLLFHYYDKDFNNEADTPDNFQSRRPNTSFCFLDIRSPGLGDTAMYLCATSAFSGNQPQHFGDGTRLSIL.